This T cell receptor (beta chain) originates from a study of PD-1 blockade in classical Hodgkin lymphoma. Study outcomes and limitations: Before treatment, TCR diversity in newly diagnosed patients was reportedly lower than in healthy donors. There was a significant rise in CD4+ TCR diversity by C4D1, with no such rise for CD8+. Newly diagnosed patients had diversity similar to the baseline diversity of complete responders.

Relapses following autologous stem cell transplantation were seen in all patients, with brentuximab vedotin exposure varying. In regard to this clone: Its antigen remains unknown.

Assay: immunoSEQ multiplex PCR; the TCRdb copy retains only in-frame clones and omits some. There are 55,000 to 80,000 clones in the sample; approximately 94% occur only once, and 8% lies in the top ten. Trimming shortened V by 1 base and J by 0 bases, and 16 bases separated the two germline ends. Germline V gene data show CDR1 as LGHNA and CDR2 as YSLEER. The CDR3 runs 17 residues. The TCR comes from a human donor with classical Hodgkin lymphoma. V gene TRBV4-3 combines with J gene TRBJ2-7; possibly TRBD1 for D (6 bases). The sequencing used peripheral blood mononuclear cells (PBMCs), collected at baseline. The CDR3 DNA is TGCGCCAGCAGCCAAGTCACGAGGCTAGGGGGCTCCTACGAGCAGTACTTC. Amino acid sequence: CASSQVTRLGGSYEQYF.